A single sample gave rise to the 20 T cell receptor beta chains below, sequenced in a study of cytomegalovirus exposure and HLA in healthy donors. 13 Jbeta primers and 60 Vbeta primers were used for the PCR. TCRdb's table, derived via immunoSEQ multiplex PCR, lists solely in-frame clones and lacks some. The sample consists of 90,000 to 130,000 clones, around 83% of them appearing once. Sequenced: PBMCs. All receptors come from a woman aged 55-69 years in good health and CMV-seropositive.

The chain recombines TRBV14 with TRBJ1-1, with D maybe TRBD1 (6 bases). Trimming removed 3 bases from V and 0 bases from J, with 17 bases in between. Germline loops: CDR1 SGHDN, CDR2 FVKESK. The length of the CDR3 is 17 residues. CDR3 bases: TGTGCCAGCAGCCACGATCAGGGGCCGGGGATGAACACTGAAGCTTTCTTT. It specifies CASSHDQGPGMNTEAFF.

This chain links TRBV28 with TRBJ2-1; D is perhaps TRBD2 (6 bases). Between the trimmed V and J ends, which lost 7 bases and 0 bases, there was a span of 16 bases. This CDR3 is built from 16 residues. CDR1 is MDHEN and CDR2 is SYDVKM in the germline V gene. CDR3 nucleotide sequence: TGTGCCAGCAACGGATATAGCGGACCCTCCTACAATGAGCAGTTCTTC. This sequence encodes CASNGYSGPSYNEQFF.

This chain joins TRBV9 and TRBJ1-2; 7 bases line up with TRBD1. The V and J ends lost 1 base and 4 bases, in that order; junction bases with no gene match: 22. In germline, CDR1 is SGDLS, CDR2 YYNGEE. There are 20 residues in the CDR3. The CDR3 sequence is CASSVRQGASKGRSGYGYTF. The CDR3 DNA follows: TGTGCCAGCAGCGTAAGACAGGGTGCATCGAAGGGCAGAAGCGGCTATGGCTACACCTTC.

This chain connects TRBV7-9 to TRBJ1-1; unclear D gene. The CDR3 is 15 residues long. The germline V and J ends were trimmed by 5 bases and 3 bases, with 16 bases remaining between them. Germline assignment: CDR1 SEHNR and CDR2 FQNEAQ (reference sequence). CDR3 in DNA: TGTGCCAGCAGCCCAATAAGTGGAGATGACACTGAAGCTTTCTTT. Its translation: CASSPISGDDTEAFF.

This chain joins TRBV28 and TRBJ1-1, with D uncertain. Trimming pared 6 bases from V and 4 bases from J, leaving 12 bases between. Germline assignment: CDR1 MDHEN and CDR2 SYDVKM. This CDR3 has 13 amino acids. The CDR3 protein is CASRRYLRTEAFF. The CDR3 DNA sequence: TGTGCCAGCAGGAGGTACTTACGCACTGAAGCTTTCTTT.

This clone appeared a few times. The chain combines TRBV5-8 with TRBJ2-2, with TRBD2 matching over 8 bases. V lost 2 bases and J lost 4; bases outside the gene matches: 7. CDR3 length: 16 amino acids. The germline V gene has CDR1 SGHTS and CDR2 YDEGEE. CDR3 protein: CASSFAVAGPTGELFF. The CDR3 bases are TGTGCCAGCAGCTTTGCGGTAGCGGGACCCACCGGGGAGCTGTTTTTT.

The genes are TRBV2 and TRBJ1-2; a possible D gene is TRBD1 (6 bases). The V gene lost 3 bases and the J gene lost 4 bases, with 12 bases spanning the gap. The CDR3 has 14 residues. Germline V lookup: CDR1 SNHLY, CDR2 FYNNEI. In DNA form, the CDR3 reads TGTGCCAGCAGTGAGGCCAGGGGTGGCTATGGCTACACCTTC. This sequence encodes CASSEARGGYGYTF.

V and J are TRBV7-9 and TRBJ1-1; weak D call: TRBD1 (6 bases). CDR3 size: 12 residues. Deletions cut 6 bases from V and 6 bases from J, with 11 bases between. In germline, CDR1 is SEHNR, CDR2 FQNEAQ (reference sequence). CDR3 coding DNA: TGTGCCAGCAGACCAACAGGGCCTGAAGCTTTCTTT. This encodes CASRPTGPEAFF. Filled out from reference TRBV7-9 and TRBJ1-1, the complete variable domain reads DTGVSQNPRHKITKRGQNVTFRCDPISEHNRLYWYRQTLGQGPEFLTYFQNEAQLEKSRLLSDRFSAERPKGSFSTLEIQRTEQGDSAMYLCASRPTGPEAFFGQGTRLTVV.

The rearrangement links TRBV5-1 to TRBJ2-1; TRBD2 agrees at 9 bases. CDR1 is SGHRS and CDR2 is YFSETQ in the germline V gene. Germline trimming cut 2 bases from V and 8 bases from J; bases unmatched to any gene: 11. There are 16 residues in the CDR3. In DNA form, the CDR3 reads TGCGCCAGCAGCTTATCCGGGACTAGCAGTTCGGATGAGCAGTTCTTC. As protein: CASSLSGTSSSDEQFF.

About this clone itself: At one of its ends the junction is not consistent with the germline gene, which may arise from a read error. The chain joins TRBV7-9 to TRBJ2-7, with no clear D. This CDR3 has 15 residues. In germline, CDR1 is SEHNR, CDR2 FQNEAQ (reference sequence). CDR3 DNA: TGTGCCAGCAGCTTAGTGGTGGCAGGCTCCTACGGGCAGTACTTC. This translates into CASSLVVAGSYGQYF.

V usage is TRBV9 and J usage is TRBJ1-1; D is unclear. This CDR3 has 13 amino acids. The germline V gene has CDR1 SGDLS and CDR2 YYNGEE. Trimming took off 0 bases at V and 5 bases at J, with 8 bases between the two ends. The CDR3 protein is CASSVERETEAFF. In nucleotides, the CDR3 is TGTGCCAGCAGCGTAGAGAGGGAAACTGAAGCTTTCTTT.

In this sample, this clone turned up once. The chain is built from TRBV28 and TRBJ2-1; a weak D match, TRBD2 (5 bases). From germline, CDR1 is MDHEN and CDR2 SYDVKM. This CDR3 has 14 amino acids. The CDR3 DNA follows: TGTGTCATTAGAGGGCGGATCTCCTACAATGAGCAGTTCTTC. Its translation: CVIRGRISYNEQFF.

About this clone itself: At the DNA level, this CDR3 is encoded by other sequences in the same sample as well. The chain is built from TRBV5-1 and TRBJ1-5; D unclear. This CDR3 contains 14 residues. The V and J ends lost 2 bases and 4 bases respectively, with 10 bases between them. Per germline, CDR1 SGHRS and CDR2 YFSETQ. The CDR3 DNA reads TGCGCCAGCAGCTTAGAGGGTGGAAATCAGCCCCAGCATTTT. Residues: CASSLEGGNQPQHF.

This clone was observed a handful of times. V and J are TRBV5-1 and TRBJ1-3, with D perhaps matching TRBD1 (5 bases). The CDR3 totals 14 residues. The germline gives CDR1 SGHRS, CDR2 YFSETQ. V was cut by 2 bases and J by 2 bases, with 8 bases left in between. DNA of the CDR3: TGCGCCAGCAGCTTTGACAGCCCTGGAAACACCATATATTTT. Translated: CASSFDSPGNTIYF. The full variable domain, its missing parts supplied by reference TRBV5-1 and TRBJ1-3, is KAGVTQTPRYLIKTRGQQVTLSCSPISGHRSVSWYQQTPGQGLQFLFEYFSETQRNKGNFPGRFSGRQFSNSRSEMNVSTLELGDSALYLCASSFDSPGNTIYFGEGSWLTVV.

The V gene is TRBV7-2, the J gene TRBJ2-1, with 7 bases aligning to TRBD2. This CDR3 spans 15 amino acids. With 5 bases clipped from V and 0 bases from J, the junction kept 4 bases outside the gene matches. The germline V gene has CDR1 SGHTA and CDR2 FQGNSA. The chain's CDR3 is CASSPGGSSYNEQFF. The CDR3 DNA is TGTGCCAGCAGCCCCGGCGGGAGCTCCTACAATGAGCAGTTCTTC.

This clone was detected many times. This chain links TRBV6-5 with TRBJ1-1, with 8 bases matching TRBD1. CDR1 is MNHEY and CDR2 is SVGAGI in the germline V gene. The V gene end was trimmed by 6 bases and the J gene end by 5 bases; junction bases not matched to a gene: 11. The CDR3 loop spans 15 amino acids. CDR3 loop: CASRGQGSGRTEAFF. The CDR3 bases are TGTGCCAGCAGAGGACAGGGAAGTGGAAGAACTGAAGCTTTCTTT.

The chain couples TRBV9 to TRBJ1-1; 7 bases match TRBD1. Germline V CDR1 and CDR2: SGDLS, YYNGEE. V lost 0 bases to trimming and J lost 8 bases; unmatched junction nucleotides: 4. The CDR3 is 13 residues long. The CDR3 bases are TGTGCCAGCAGCGTAGTTGGGACAGTGGAAGCTTTCTTT. This sequence encodes CASSVVGTVEAFF.

The rearrangement links TRBV20-1 to TRBJ2-3; D remains unclear. Trimming pared 5 bases from V and 6 bases from J, leaving 9 bases between. The CDR3 is 11 residues long. From germline, CDR1 is DFQATT and CDR2 SNEGSKA (reference sequence). CDR3 in amino acids: CSAETSDTQYF. CDR3 coding DNA: TGCAGTGCTGAAACATCCGATACGCAGTATTTT.

The genes are TRBV11-2 and TRBJ2-6; 7 bases map to TRBD2. V lost 7 bases to trimming and J lost 1 base; unmatched junction nucleotides: 4. Germline CDR1 SGHAT, CDR2 FQNNGV. CDR3 length: 15 amino acids. CDR3: CASTPGGSGANVLTF. Here the CDR3 DNA reads TGTGCCAGCACCCCGGGGGGATCTGGGGCCAACGTCCTGACTTTC.

The rearrangement joins TRBV30 to TRBJ1-2, with unresolved D. V shed 2 bases and J shed 11 bases, with 21 bases lying between them. This CDR3 region has 14 residues. Per the germline V gene, CDR1 is GTSNPN and CDR2 is SVGIG (reference sequence). The CDR3 sequence: CAWSLQLWGSGYTF. CDR3 in DNA: TGTGCCTGGAGTCTCCAATTATGGGGTTCGGGATACACCTTC.